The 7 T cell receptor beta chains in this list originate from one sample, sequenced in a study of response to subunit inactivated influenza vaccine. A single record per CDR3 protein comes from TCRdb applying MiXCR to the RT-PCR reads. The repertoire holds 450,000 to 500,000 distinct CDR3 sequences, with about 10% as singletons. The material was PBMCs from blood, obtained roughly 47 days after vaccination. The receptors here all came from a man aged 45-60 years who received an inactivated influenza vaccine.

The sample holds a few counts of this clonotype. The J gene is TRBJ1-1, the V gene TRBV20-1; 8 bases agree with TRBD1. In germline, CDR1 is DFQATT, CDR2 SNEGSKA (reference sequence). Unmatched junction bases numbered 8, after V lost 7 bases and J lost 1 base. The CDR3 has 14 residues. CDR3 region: CSVKTGATNTEAFF. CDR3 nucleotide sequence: TGCAGTGTAAAGACAGGGGCGACGAACACTGAAGCTTTCTTT.

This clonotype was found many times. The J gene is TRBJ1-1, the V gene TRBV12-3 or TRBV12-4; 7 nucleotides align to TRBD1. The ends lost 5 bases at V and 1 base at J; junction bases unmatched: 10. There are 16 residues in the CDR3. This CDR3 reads CASSPYRGMRNTEAFF. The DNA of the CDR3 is TGTGCCAGCAGTCCATACAGGGGTATGAGGAACACTGAAGCTTTCTTT.

The CDR3 loop is CASSFGGAGNYEQYF. The CDR3 DNA is TGTGCCAGCAGCTTTGGAGGAGCTGGGAATTACGAGCAGTACTTC. This chain joins TRBV5-8 and TRBJ2-7; tentatively, D is TRBD2 (5 bases). Trimming left V 2 bases short and J 4 bases short, with 16 bases between. The CDR3 spans 15 residues. Looked up from germline, CDR1 is SGHTS and CDR2 is YDEGEE.

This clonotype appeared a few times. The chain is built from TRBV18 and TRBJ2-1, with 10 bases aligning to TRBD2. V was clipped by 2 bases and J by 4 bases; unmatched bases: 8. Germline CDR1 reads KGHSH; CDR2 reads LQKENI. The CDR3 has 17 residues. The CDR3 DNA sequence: TGTGCCAGCTCACCAAGGGCCGGGACTAGCGTATACAATGAGCAGTTCTTC. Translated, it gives CASSPRAGTSVYNEQFF.

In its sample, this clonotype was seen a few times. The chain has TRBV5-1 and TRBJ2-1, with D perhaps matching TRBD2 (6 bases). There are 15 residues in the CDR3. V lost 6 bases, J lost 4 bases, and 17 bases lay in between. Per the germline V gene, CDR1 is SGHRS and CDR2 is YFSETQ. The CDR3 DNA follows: TGCGCCAGCAAGGGTTGGGAGGCAGTGTACAATGAGCAGTTCTTC. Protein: CASKGWEAVYNEQFF.

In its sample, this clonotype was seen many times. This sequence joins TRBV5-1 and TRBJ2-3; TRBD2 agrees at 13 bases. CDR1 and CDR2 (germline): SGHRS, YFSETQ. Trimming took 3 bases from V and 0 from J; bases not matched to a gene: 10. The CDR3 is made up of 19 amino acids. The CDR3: CASSWTGTSGIASTDTQYF. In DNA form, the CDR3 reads TGCGCCAGCAGCTGGACCGGGACTAGCGGGATTGCTAGCACAGATACGCAGTATTTT.

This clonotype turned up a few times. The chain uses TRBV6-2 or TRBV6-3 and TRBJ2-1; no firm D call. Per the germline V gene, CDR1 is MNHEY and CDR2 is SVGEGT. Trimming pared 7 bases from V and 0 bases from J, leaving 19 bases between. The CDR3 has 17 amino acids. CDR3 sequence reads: CASTPGLGIYSYNEQFF. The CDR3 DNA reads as TGTGCCAGCACCCCCGGGCTGGGCATCTACTCCTACAATGAGCAGTTCTTC.